Sequencing of this TCR beta chain was carried out in a study of tissue T cells after allogeneic stem cell transplantation. Study-level points and caveats: Blood and spleen captured only part of the tissue TCR repertoire. Motif-based clustering found tissue-specific repertoire signatures shared across patients, though few clones were shared.

Trimming left V 4 bases short and J 8 bases short, with 11 bases between. CDR3 length: 13 residues. In germline, CDR1 is KGHSH, CDR2 LQKENI. Libraries were prepared by immunoSEQ multiplex PCR; TCRdb keeps only in-frame clonotypes and omits some of them. The sample records about 26,000 clones, more than 80% being singletons. In the case of this clone: The antigen remains undetermined.

The clonotype originates from a male donor at least 60 years old who later had graft-versus-host disease after an allogeneic stem cell transplant. Specimen: blood, collected before transplantation. The rearrangement links TRBV18 to TRBJ1-4; perhaps TRBD1 as D (6 bases). CDR3: CASSRGLREKLFF. CDR3 sequence (DNA): TGTGCCAGCTCACGGGGGCTTAGGGAAAAACTGTTTTTT.